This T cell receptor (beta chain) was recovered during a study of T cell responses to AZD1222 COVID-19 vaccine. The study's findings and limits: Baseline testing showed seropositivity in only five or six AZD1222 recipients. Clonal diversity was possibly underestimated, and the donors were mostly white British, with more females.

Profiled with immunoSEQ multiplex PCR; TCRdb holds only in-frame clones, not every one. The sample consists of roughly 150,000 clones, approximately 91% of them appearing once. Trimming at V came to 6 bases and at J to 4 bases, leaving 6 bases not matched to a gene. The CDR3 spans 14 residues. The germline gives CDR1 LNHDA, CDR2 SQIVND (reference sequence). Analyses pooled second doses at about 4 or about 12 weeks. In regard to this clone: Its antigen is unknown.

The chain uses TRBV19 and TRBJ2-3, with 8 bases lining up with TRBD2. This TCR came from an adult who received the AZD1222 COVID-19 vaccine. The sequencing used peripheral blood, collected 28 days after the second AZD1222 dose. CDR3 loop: CASSGGALPDTQYF. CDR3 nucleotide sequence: TGTGCCAGTAGCGGGGGGGCCTTACCAGATACGCAGTATTTT.